This T cell receptor beta chain derives from a study of blood T cell repertoires in COVID-19. Across the study: Some COVID-19 samples were acute and others convalescent; all came from the United States, Italy and Spain. The analysed material was cDNA or gDNA that came from T cells, B-cell-depleted T cells, or PBMCs.

Living in under 30 US areas, the participants were between roughly 18 and 89 years of age. Profiled with immunoSEQ multiplex PCR; TCRdb holds only in-frame clones, not every one. The data contain some 170,000 clones, roughly 84% of them singletons. Trimming cost V 0 bases and J 4 bases, with 8 bases left between them. CDR3 length: 14 residues. The germline CDR1 and CDR2 sequences are SGHRS and YFSETQ. The genes are TRBV5-1 and TRBJ2-1; maybe TRBD1 (5 bases). The clonotype originates from a man aged 50-59 years who had recovered from COVID-19. The sample taken for sequencing was PBMCs or T cells enriched from blood (not recorded which). CDR3: CASSLAQGYNEQFF. The CDR3 DNA reads as TGCGCCAGCAGCTTGGCCCAGGGTTACAATGAGCAGTTCTTC.